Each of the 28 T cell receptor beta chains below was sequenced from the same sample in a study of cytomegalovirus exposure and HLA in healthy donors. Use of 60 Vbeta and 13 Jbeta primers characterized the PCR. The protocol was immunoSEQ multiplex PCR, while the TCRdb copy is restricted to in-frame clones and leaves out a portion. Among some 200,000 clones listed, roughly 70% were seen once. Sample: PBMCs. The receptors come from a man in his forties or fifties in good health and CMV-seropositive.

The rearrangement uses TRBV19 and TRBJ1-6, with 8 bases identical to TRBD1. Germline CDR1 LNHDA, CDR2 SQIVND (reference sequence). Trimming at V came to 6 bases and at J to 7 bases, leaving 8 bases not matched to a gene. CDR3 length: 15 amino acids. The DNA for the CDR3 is TGTGCCAGTAGCCCCCTACAGGGGGGAAATTCACCCCTCCACTTT. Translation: CASSPLQGGNSPLHF.

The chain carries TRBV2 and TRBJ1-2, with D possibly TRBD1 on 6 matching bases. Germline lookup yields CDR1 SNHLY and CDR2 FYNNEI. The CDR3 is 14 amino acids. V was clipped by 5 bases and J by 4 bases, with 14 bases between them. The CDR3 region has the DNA TGTGCCAGCAGTACCCGGGGGGCGAGCTATGGCTACACCTTC. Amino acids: CASSTRGASYGYTF.

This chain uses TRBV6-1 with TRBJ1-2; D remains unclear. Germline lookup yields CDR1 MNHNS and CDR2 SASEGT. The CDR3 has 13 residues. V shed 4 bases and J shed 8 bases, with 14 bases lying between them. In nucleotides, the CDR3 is TGTGCCAGCAGTGCACAGTATCCTCGGGGCTACACCTTC. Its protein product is CASSAQYPRGYTF.

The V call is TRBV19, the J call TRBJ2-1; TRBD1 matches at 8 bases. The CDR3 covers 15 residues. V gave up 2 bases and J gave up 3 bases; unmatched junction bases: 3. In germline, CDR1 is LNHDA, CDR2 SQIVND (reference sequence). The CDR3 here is CASSITGQDYNEQFF. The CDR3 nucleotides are TGTGCCAGTAGTATAACGGGACAGGACTACAATGAGCAGTTCTTC.

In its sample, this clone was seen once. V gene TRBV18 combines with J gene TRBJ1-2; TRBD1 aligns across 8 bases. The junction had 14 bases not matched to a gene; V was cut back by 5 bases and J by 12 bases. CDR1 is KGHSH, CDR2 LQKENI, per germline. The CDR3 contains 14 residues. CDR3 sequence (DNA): TGTGCCAGCTCAGGGGAGACAGGGGTGATCGGTGACACCTTC. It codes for CASSGETGVIGDTF.

Here the CDR3 DNA reads TGTGCCAGTAGTATACGTGGGGGGTATTATGGCTACACCTTC. This translates into CASSIRGGYYGYTF. V is TRBV19 and J is TRBJ1-2; D is perhaps TRBD1 (5 bases). V was pared by 2 bases and J by 5 bases, with 12 bases between. There are 14 residues in the CDR3. CDR1 and CDR2 from the germline V gene are LNHDA and SQIVND (reference sequence).

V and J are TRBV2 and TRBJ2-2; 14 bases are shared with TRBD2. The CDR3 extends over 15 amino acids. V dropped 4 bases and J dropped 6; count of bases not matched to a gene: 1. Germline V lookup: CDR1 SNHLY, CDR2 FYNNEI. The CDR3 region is CASSGLAGGAGELFF. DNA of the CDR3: TGTGCCAGCAGTGGACTAGCGGGGGGGGCCGGGGAGCTGTTTTTT.

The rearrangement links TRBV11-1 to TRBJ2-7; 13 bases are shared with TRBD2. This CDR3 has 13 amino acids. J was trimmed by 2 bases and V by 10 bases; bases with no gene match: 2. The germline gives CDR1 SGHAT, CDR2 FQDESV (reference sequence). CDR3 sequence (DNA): TGTGCCACCGGACTAGCGGGGGCCTACGAGCAGTACTTC. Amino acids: CATGLAGAYEQYF.

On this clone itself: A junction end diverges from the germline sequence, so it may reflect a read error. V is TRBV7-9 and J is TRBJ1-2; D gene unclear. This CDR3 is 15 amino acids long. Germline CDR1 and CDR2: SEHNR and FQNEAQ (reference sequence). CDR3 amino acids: CSSSPIVEVGNGYTF. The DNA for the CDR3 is TGTTCCAGCAGCCCAATCGTGGAGGTGGGGAATGGCTACACCTTC.

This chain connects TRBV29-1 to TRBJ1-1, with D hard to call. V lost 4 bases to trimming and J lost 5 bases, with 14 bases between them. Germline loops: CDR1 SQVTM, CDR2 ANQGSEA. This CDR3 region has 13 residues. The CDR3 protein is CSVGEVRGTEAFF. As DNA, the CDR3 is TGCAGCGTTGGGGAGGTCAGAGGGACTGAAGCTTTCTTT.

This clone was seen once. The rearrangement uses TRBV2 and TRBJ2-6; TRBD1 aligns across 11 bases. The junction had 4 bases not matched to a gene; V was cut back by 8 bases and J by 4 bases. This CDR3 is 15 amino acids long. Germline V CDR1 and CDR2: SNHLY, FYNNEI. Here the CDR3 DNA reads TGTGCCAGCGGACAGGGGGCATCGGGGGCCAACGTCCTGACTTTC. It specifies CASGQGASGANVLTF.

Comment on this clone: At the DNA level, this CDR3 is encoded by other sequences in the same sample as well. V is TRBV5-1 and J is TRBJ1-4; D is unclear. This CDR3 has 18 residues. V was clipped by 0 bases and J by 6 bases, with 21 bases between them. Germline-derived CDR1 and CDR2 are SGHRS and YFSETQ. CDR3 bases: TGCGCCAGCAGCTTGGCGGCAATAGATCGAGGTATCGATGAAAAACTGTTTTTT. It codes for CASSLAAIDRGIDEKLFF.

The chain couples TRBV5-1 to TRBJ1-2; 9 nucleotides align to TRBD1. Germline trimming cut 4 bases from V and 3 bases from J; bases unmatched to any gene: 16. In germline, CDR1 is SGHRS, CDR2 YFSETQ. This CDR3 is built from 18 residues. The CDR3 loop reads CASSPRWLPGDRDYGYTF. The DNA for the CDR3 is TGCGCCAGCAGCCCCCGGTGGTTACCCGGGGACAGGGACTATGGCTACACCTTC.

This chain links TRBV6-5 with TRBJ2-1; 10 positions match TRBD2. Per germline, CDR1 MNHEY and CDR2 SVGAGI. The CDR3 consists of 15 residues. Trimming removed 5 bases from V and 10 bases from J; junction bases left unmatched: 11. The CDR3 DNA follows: TGTGCCAGCAGTCGGGGACTAGCGAATTGGAGGGAGCAGTTCTTC. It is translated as CASSRGLANWREQFF.

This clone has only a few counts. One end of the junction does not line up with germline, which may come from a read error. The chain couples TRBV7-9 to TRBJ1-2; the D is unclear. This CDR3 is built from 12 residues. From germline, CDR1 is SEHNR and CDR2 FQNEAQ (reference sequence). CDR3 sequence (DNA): TGTTCCAGCAGCTTCGCCGAGCGGGGCTACACCTTC. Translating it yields CSSSFAERGYTF.

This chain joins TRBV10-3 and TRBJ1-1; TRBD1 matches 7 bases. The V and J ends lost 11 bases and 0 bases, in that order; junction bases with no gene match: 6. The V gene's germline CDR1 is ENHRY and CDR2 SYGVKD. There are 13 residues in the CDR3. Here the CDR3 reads CAFRTGVNTEAFF. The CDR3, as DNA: TGTGCCTTTCGGACAGGAGTGAACACTGAAGCTTTCTTT.

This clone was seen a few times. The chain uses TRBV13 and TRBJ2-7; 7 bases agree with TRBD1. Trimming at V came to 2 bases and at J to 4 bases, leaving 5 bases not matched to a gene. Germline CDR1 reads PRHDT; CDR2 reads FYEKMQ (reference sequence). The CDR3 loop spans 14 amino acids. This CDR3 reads CASSLRDSSYEQYF. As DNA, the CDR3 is TGTGCCAGCAGCTTAAGGGACAGCTCATACGAGCAGTACTTC.

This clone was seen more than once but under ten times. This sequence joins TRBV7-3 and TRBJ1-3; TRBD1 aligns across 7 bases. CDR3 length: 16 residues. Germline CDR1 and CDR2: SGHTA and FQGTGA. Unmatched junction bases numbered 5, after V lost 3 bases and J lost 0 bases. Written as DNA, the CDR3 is TGTGCCAGCAGCTTGGGTCCAGGGGGCTCTGGAAACACCATATATTTT. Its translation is CASSLGPGGSGNTIYF.

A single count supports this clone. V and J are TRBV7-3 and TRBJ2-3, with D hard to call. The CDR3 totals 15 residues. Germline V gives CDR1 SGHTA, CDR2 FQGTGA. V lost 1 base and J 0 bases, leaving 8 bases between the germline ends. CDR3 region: CASSLNGFSTDTQYF. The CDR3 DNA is TGTGCCAGCAGCTTAAACGGGTTTAGCACAGATACGCAGTATTTT. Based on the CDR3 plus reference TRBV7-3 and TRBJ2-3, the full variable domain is GAGVSQTPSNKVTEKGKYVELRCDPISGHTALYWYRQSLGQGPEFLIYFQGTGAADDSGLPNDRFFAVRPEGSVSTLKIQRTERGDSAVYLCASSLNGFSTDTQYFGPGTRLTVL.

For the CDR3, the DNA is TGTGCCAGCTCACCGACAGGGGGAGACAATTCACCCCTCCACTTT. It specifies CASSPTGGDNSPLHF. V usage is TRBV18 and J usage is TRBJ1-6; TRBD1 aligns across 9 bases. The CDR3 runs 15 residues. V shed 3 bases, J shed 7 bases, and the junction held 4 bases outside the gene matches. Per germline, CDR1 KGHSH and CDR2 LQKENI.

In nucleotides, the CDR3 is TGTGCCAGCAATTCGGGAGCTGAAGATACGCAGTATTTT. This translates into CASNSGAEDTQYF. The rearrangement uses TRBV6-1 and TRBJ2-3; TRBD2 might be the D (6 bases). Looked up from germline, CDR1 is MNHNS and CDR2 is SASEGT. This CDR3 region has 13 residues. V was cut by 7 bases and J by 5 bases, with 13 bases left in between.

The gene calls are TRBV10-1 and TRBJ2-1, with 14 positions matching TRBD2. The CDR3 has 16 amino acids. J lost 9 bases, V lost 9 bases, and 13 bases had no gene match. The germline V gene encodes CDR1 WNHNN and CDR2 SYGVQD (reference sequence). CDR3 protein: CASYPGTSGGHGEQFF. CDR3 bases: TGCGCCAGTTACCCCGGGACTAGCGGGGGTCATGGTGAGCAGTTCTTC.

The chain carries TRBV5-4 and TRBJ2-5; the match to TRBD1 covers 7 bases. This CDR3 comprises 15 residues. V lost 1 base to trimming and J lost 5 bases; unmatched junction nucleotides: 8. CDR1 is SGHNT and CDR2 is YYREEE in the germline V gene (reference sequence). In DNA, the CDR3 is TGTGCCAGCAGCTTGAAGACAGGGTCAGGGGAGACCCAGTACTTC. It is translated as CASSLKTGSGETQYF.

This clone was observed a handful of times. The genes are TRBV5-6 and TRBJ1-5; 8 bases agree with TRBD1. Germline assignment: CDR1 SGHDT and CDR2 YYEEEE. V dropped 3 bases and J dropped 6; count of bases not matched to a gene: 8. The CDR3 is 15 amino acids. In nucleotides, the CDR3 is TGTGCCAGCAGCTCGCAGGGGGCGCGTGTTCAGCCCCAGCATTTT. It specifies CASSSQGARVQPQHF.

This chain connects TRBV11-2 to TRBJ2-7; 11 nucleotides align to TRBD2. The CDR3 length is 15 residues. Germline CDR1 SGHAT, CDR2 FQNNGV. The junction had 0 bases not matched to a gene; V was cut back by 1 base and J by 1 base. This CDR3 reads CASSLGLAGSYEQYF. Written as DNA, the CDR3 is TGTGCCAGCAGCTTAGGACTAGCGGGGTCCTACGAGCAGTACTTC.

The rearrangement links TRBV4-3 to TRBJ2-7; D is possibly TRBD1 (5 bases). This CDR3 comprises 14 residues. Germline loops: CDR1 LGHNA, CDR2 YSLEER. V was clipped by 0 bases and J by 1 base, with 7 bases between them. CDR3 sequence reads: CASSQDRQSYEQYF. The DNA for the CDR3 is TGCGCCAGCAGCCAAGATCGACAGTCCTACGAGCAGTACTTC.

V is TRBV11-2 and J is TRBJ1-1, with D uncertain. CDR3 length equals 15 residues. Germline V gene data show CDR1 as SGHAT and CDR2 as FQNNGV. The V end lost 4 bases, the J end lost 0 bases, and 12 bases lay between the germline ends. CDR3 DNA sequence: TGTGCCAGCAGCTCCCTCGGAGGTCTGAACACTGAAGCTTTCTTT. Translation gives CASSSLGGLNTEAFF.

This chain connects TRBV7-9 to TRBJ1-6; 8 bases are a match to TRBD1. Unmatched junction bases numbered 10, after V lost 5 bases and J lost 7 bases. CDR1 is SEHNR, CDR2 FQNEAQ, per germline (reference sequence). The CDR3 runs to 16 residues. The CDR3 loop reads CASSPMDRADNSPLHF. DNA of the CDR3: TGTGCCAGCAGCCCTATGGACAGGGCGGACAATTCACCCCTCCACTTT.